These T cell receptor beta chains were read from a single sample in a study of blood T cell repertoires in COVID-19. TCRdb keeps only in-frame clones here, not all; method: immunoSEQ multiplex PCR. The sample consists of some 230,000 clones, approximately 84% of them appearing once. Sequencing was carried out using peripheral blood. The receptors stem from a woman in her twenties or thirties who had recovered from COVID-19. Both conserved end residues are part of each CDR3. A D gene is named only where the DNA matches it firmly. Expanded clones get a size class; other rows say once, few or many, or leave the size out.

TRBD2 TRBJ2-1 - TRBV2 CASEASGSSEQFF TGTGCCAGCGAGGCTAGCGGGAGCAGTGAGCAGTTCTTC
TRBD2 TRBJ2-1 - TRBV5-1 CASSWTAGVRNEQFF TGCGCCAGCAGCTGGACGGCGGGAGTGAGGAATGAGCAGTTCTTC
- TRBJ2-5 - TRBV9 CASSVAGRQETQYF TGTGCCAGCAGCGTAGCGGGAAGGCAAGAGACCCAGTACTTC
- TRBJ1-1 - TRBV29-1 CSAGFRGNTEAFF TGCAGCGCTGGGTTCAGGGGAAACACTGAAGCTTTCTTT
- TRBJ2-1 once TRBV11-3 CASSTTLLGEQFF TGTGCCAGCAGCACAACCCTGCTAGGTGAGCAGTTCTTC
- TRBJ2-3 - TRBV7-3 CASSLTGLTTDTQYF TGTGCCAGCAGCTTAACAGGACTGACTACAGATACGCAGTATTTT
TRBD2 TRBJ2-1 - TRBV19 CASSISPSGVYNEQFF TGTGCCAGTAGTATAAGCCCTAGCGGGGTCTACAATGAGCAGTTCTTC
- TRBJ1-1 - TRBV25-1 CASSDKAGFMNTEAFF TGTGCCAGCAGTGATAAGGCAGGTTTCATGAACACTGAAGCTTTCTTT
TRBD2 TRBJ2-1 - TRBV5-6 CASRFGTSSYNEQFF TGTGCCAGCAGGTTCGGGACTAGCTCCTACAATGAGCAGTTCTTC
TRBD1 TRBJ1-2 - TRBV18 CASSPYRGDRTGNYGYTF TGTGCCAGCTCACCCTACAGGGGTGATAGAACGGGTAACTATGGCTACACCTTC
TRBD2 TRBJ2-3 - TRBV10-3 CAIKREGLSDTQYF TGTGCCATCAAGCGGGAGGGCCTCTCAGATACGCAGTATTTT
TRBD1 TRBJ1-3 - TRBV10-3 CAISEPTGAGNTIYF TGTGCCATCAGTGAGCCGACAGGGGCTGGAAACACCATATATTTT
TRBD2 TRBJ2-3 once TRBV28 CASSLREGPSTDTQYF TGTGCCAGCAGTTTACGGGAGGGTCCTAGCACAGATACGCAGTATTTT
- TRBJ1-2 - TRBV12-3/TRBV12-4 CASSPGSQSGYTF TGTGCCAGCAGTCCAGGGTCCCAGAGTGGCTACACCTTC
- TRBJ2-3 - TRBV10-3 CAISDLDTQYF TGTGCCATCAGTGACTTGGATACGCAGTATTTT
- TRBJ1-1 medium-sized TRBV10-1 CASSEYRGTEAFF TGCGCCAGCAGTGAGTACCGGGGCACTGAAGCTTTCTTT
- TRBJ1-1 - TRBV28 CASSSGGKRMNTEAFF TGTGCCAGCAGTTCGGGGGGAAAAAGGATGAACACTGAAGCTTTCTTT
TRBD1 TRBJ2-1 - TRBV9 CASSVQGVNEQFF TGTGCCAGCAGCGTACAGGGGGTCAATGAGCAGTTCTTC
TRBD1 TRBJ1-1 - TRBV7-9 CASSLRQGNTEAFF TGTGCCAGCAGCTTAAGACAGGGAAACACTGAAGCTTTCTTT
- TRBJ1-2 - TRBV5-6 CASSLEPYGYTF TGTGCCAGCAGCTTGGAGCCTTATGGCTACACCTTC
TRBD2 TRBJ2-3 once TRBV6-9 CASSYSGSGTTDTDTQYF TGTGCCAGCAGTTATTCGGGAAGCGGGACCACAGACACAGATACGCAGTATTTT
TRBD2 TRBJ2-1 - TRBV2 CASKREGHNEQFF TGTGCCAGCAAACGGGAGGGCCACAATGAGCAGTTCTTC
- TRBJ2-7 - TRBV6-2/TRBV6-3 CASSWGLTYEQYF TGTGCCAGCAGTTGGGGACTTACCTACGAGCAGTACTTC
TRBD1 TRBJ1-5 - TRBV2 CASSRTGGDQPQHF TGTGCCAGTAGTAGAACAGGGGGAGATCAGCCCCAGCATTTT
TRBD1 TRBJ2-1 - TRBV20-1 CSASPSRTGYNEQFF TGCAGTGCTAGTCCATCCCGGACAGGTTACAATGAGCAGTTCTTC
TRBD1 TRBJ2-7 - TRBV4-1 CASSQDGGQRFYEQYF TGCGCCAGCAGCCAAGATGGGGGACAGCGCTTCTACGAGCAGTACTTC
TRBD2 TRBJ2-2 - TRBV7-8 CASSLGLAGSANTGELFF TGTGCCAGCAGCCTTGGACTAGCGGGATCAGCGAACACCGGGGAGCTGTTTTTT
- TRBJ2-7 - TRBV28 CASSLSSGYEQYF TGTGCCAGCAGTTTGAGTAGCGGCTACGAGCAGTACTTC
- TRBJ1-1 - TRBV7-2 CASSLLNKNTEAFF TGTGCCAGCAGCTTACTAAATAAAAACACTGAAGCTTTCTTT
- TRBJ1-2 few TRBV6-6 CASSLGPGSLYGYTF TGTGCCAGCAGTCTGGGCCCCGGGAGCCTCTATGGCTACACCTTC
- TRBJ2-1 - TRBV6-1 CASSERGWTHSYNEQFF TGTGCCAGCAGTGAGCGGGGTTGGACCCACTCCTACAATGAGCAGTTCTTC
- TRBJ1-1 - TRBV28 CASSSRGRGRTEAFF TGTGCCAGCAGTTCCAGAGGGCGAGGTCGTACTGAAGCTTTCTTT
TRBD2 TRBJ2-3 - TRBV5-1 CASSLATSGPDTQYF TGCGCCAGCAGCTTGGCTACTAGCGGCCCAGATACGCAGTATTTT
TRBD2 TRBJ2-7 few TRBV5-1 CASSLKTSGEQYF TGCGCCAGCAGCTTGAAGACTAGCGGGGAGCAGTACTTC
TRBD1 TRBJ1-5 - TRBV6-5 CASSQQGWGNQPQHF TGTGCCAGCAGCCAACAGGGGTGGGGCAATCAGCCCCAGCATTTT
- TRBJ1-1 few TRBV4-1 CASSQGQGSLNTEAFF TGCGCCAGCAGCCAGGGCCAGGGGTCCTTGAACACTGAAGCTTTCTTT
- TRBJ2-7 - TRBV6-1 CASSEVSQSEQYF TGTGCCAGCAGTGAAGTAAGCCAATCCGAGCAGTACTTC
- TRBJ1-1 few TRBV5-1 CASSLFSGGNTEAFF TGCGCCAGCAGCTTGTTTTCGGGGGGGAACACTGAAGCTTTCTTT
- TRBJ1-1 once TRBV12-3/TRBV12-4 CASSPGRGTEAFF TGTGCCAGCAGCCCCGGGAGGGGCACTGAAGCTTTCTTT
- TRBJ1-1 once TRBV27 CASSLFFRNTEAFF TGTGCCAGCAGTTTATTTTTCAGGAACACTGAAGCTTTCTTT
- TRBJ2-4 - TRBV1 CTSSQWSADQQAKNIQYF TGCACCAGCAGCCAATGGTCAGCGGACCAACAAGCCAAAAACATTCAGTACTTC
TRBD2 TRBJ2-1 - TRBV28 CATQPGGSYNEQFF TGTGCCACCCAGCCGGGAGGGTCCTACAATGAGCAGTTCTTC
- TRBJ2-7 - TRBV29-1 CSVEWQLDGEQYF TGCAGCGTTGAATGGCAGCTCGACGGGGAGCAGTACTTC
TRBD1 TRBJ1-1 - TRBV19 CASSPFDRVNTEAFF TGTGCCAGTAGCCCCTTTGACAGGGTGAACACTGAAGCTTTCTTT
TRBD1 TRBJ2-2 - TRBV5-1 CASSGQGGNTGELFF TGCGCCAGCAGCGGACAGGGGGGTAACACCGGGGAGCTGTTTTTT
TRBD1 TRBJ2-7 - TRBV28 CASSFGIGTGNFEQYF TGTGCCAGCAGTTTTGGGATCGGGACAGGGAATTTCGAGCAGTACTTC
- TRBJ2-1 - TRBV5-1 CASSLEGWRESYNEQFF TGCGCCAGCAGCTTGGAGGGGTGGCGGGAATCCTACAATGAGCAGTTCTTC
TRBD2 TRBJ2-7 - TRBV5-1 CASSLASGSYEQYF TGCGCCAGCAGCTTGGCTAGCGGGTCCTACGAGCAGTACTTC
- TRBJ1-1 many TRBV14 CASSQVAGADTEAFF TGTGCCAGCAGCCAAGTCGCGGGGGCTGACACTGAAGCTTTCTTT
TRBD1 TRBJ1-2 once TRBV9 CASSATGTGVHYGYTF TGTGCCAGCAGCGCTACCGGGACAGGCGTCCACTATGGCTACACCTTC
- TRBJ1-5 - TRBV6-5 CASRPGFQPQHF TGTGCCAGCAGACCAGGGTTTCAGCCCCAGCATTTT
- TRBJ1-2 - TRBV28 CASSYHNANYGYTF TGTGCCAGCAGTTATCACAATGCTAACTATGGCTACACCTTC
TRBD1 TRBJ2-2 - TRBV11-3 CASSTPPGTAEGTGELFF TGTGCCAGCAGCACCCCCCCCGGGACAGCTGAGGGGACCGGGGAGCTGTTTTTT
TRBD2 TRBJ2-3 - TRBV11-1 CASSLTASGIPDTQYF TGTGCCAGCAGCCTCACCGCGAGCGGGATACCTGATACGCAGTATTTT
TRBD2 TRBJ2-7 few TRBV28 CASSFPSAGSSYEQYF TGTGCCAGCAGTTTTCCCTCAGCGGGAAGTTCCTACGAGCAGTACTTC
TRBD1 TRBJ1-5 - TRBV5-1 CASSMTGGNQPQHF TGCGCCAGCAGCATGACAGGGGGAAATCAGCCCCAGCATTTT
TRBD1 TRBJ1-4 - TRBV19 CASSAGQGNEKLFF TGTGCCAGTAGTGCGGGACAGGGTAATGAAAAACTGTTTTTT
TRBD1 TRBJ2-3 - TRBV7-3 CASRAGGKDTQYF TGTGCCAGCAGGGCAGGGGGCAAGGATACGCAGTATTTT
TRBD2 TRBJ2-1 - TRBV27 CASSFPLAGGPYNEQFF TGTGCCAGCAGTTTTCCTCTAGCGGGAGGGCCCTACAATGAGCAGTTCTTC
TRBD1 TRBJ2-3 - TRBV28 CASSWGTGRSQDTQYF TGTGCCAGCAGTTGGGGGACAGGGAGGTCCCAAGATACGCAGTATTTT